This T cell receptor beta chain derives from a study of T cell repertoires in cytomegalovirus infection. On the study more broadly: Recently identified HLA-C-restricted CMV epitopes and well-studied HLA-B-restricted CMV epitopes were used by the study.

The CDR3 is 14 amino acids. Germline V gene lookup returns CDR1 SGHDT and CDR2 YYEEEE. Trimming pared 5 bases from V and 4 bases from J, leaving 14 bases between. Study-level points and caveats: Carriage of CMV together with the relevant HLA was identifiable through cumulative public TCR beta family frequency.

TCRdb re-analysed the reads in MiXCR, keeping a single row per CDR3 protein. The sample lists 700,000 to 850,000 distinct CDR3 sequences; about 30% were seen once. Notes on this clonotype: Antigen specificity is unknown.

The TCR originated in a human donor in good health (CMV status not recorded). Some clones in this sample may be carry-over from other donors' samples. This sample comprised cultured CD8+ T cells from PBMCs, obtained from culture after CMV antigen stimulation. The V and J genes are TRBV5-6 and TRBJ2-3, with unresolved D. The CDR3 loop reads CASSYSRWADTQYF. As DNA, the CDR3 is TGTGCCAGCAGTTATTCACGGTGGGCAGATACGCAGTATTTT.